These T cell receptor beta chains were read from a single sample in a study of Ad26.COV2.S vaccination and SARS-CoV-2 variants. Only in-frame clones appear in the TCRdb table, and some are missing; sequencing was by immunoSEQ multiplex PCR. The sample lists hundreds of thousands of clones, 80% to 90% occurring once. The source material was peripheral blood, sampled in a trial of Ad26.COV2.S vaccine versus placebo. The origin of the receptors is a person between 18 and 65 years old who received the Ad26.COV2.S COVID-19 vaccine or a placebo. CDR3s include the opening cysteine and the closing phenylalanine or tryptophan. A D gene is named only where the DNA matches it firmly.

v_gene: TRBV20-1; j_gene: TRBJ2-1; d_gene: -; CDR3nt: TGCAGTGCTAGTCTACTAGGGAGCTCCTACAATGAGCAGTTCTTC; CDR3aa: CSASLLGSSYNEQFF
v_gene: TRBV5-1; j_gene: TRBJ2-7; d_gene: -; CDR3nt: TGCGCCAGCAGCCAAGAGGGTCTCTTCTACGAGCAGTACTTC; CDR3aa: CASSQEGLFYEQYF
v_gene: TRBV7-9; j_gene: TRBJ2-2; d_gene: -; CDR3nt: TGTGCCAGCAGCTTAGTTACCCCCGGGGAGCTGTTTTTT; CDR3aa: CASSLVTPGELFF
v_gene: TRBV30; j_gene: TRBJ1-3; d_gene: TRBD1; CDR3nt: TGTGCCCGCCGGGGACAGGGTGAAAACACCATATATTTT; CDR3aa: CARRGQGENTIYF
v_gene: TRBV5-1; j_gene: TRBJ2-3; d_gene: TRBD2; CDR3nt: TGCGCCAGCAGCGTGGGGACTAGGGGAGATACGCAGTATTTT; CDR3aa: CASSVGTRGDTQYF
v_gene: TRBV2; j_gene: TRBJ2-3; d_gene: -; CDR3nt: TGTGCCAGCAGTGCCTACACGGTGTATTTT; CDR3aa: CASSAYTVYF
v_gene: TRBV19; j_gene: TRBJ2-5; d_gene: -; CDR3nt: TGTGCCAGTAGTAGCCCACGGGGTCGAGGGGAGACCCAGTACTTC; CDR3aa: CASSSPRGRGETQYF
v_gene: TRBV9; j_gene: TRBJ2-1; d_gene: -; CDR3nt: TGTGCCAGCAGCGCGGGACTCCCGCGTTACAATGAGCAGTTCTTC; CDR3aa: CASSAGLPRYNEQFF
v_gene: TRBV6-5; j_gene: TRBJ2-2; d_gene: -; CDR3nt: TGTGCCAGCAGTTACTGGGGACTTCCGAACACCGGGGAGCTGTTTTTT; CDR3aa: CASSYWGLPNTGELFF
v_gene: TRBV20-1; j_gene: TRBJ2-7; d_gene: -; CDR3nt: TGCAGTGGACTAGGAACGGCCGAGCAGTACTTC; CDR3aa: CSGLGTAEQYF
v_gene: TRBV19; j_gene: TRBJ1-5; d_gene: -; CDR3nt: TGTGCCAGTAGCGACAGAGTTTATAGCAATCAGCCCCAGCATTTT; CDR3aa: CASSDRVYSNQPQHF
v_gene: TRBV4-2; j_gene: TRBJ2-7; d_gene: TRBD2; CDR3nt: TGTGCCAGCAGCCAAGAAAGGAGCGGGGGATCCTACGAGCAGTACTTC; CDR3aa: CASSQERSGGSYEQYF
v_gene: TRBV10-3; j_gene: TRBJ2-4; d_gene: -; CDR3nt: TGTGCCATCAGTGAGTCAGGGGCGAACATTCAGTACTTC; CDR3aa: CAISESGANIQYF
v_gene: TRBV10-1; j_gene: TRBJ2-5; d_gene: TRBD2; CDR3nt: TGCGCCAGCAGTAGCGGGAGCACAGAGACCCAGTACTTC; CDR3aa: CASSSGSTETQYF